Below are 9 T cell receptor beta chains sequenced from a single sample in a study of vaccination effects on CD4 cells after COVID-19. No antigen has been identified for these receptors. Isolation of CD4+ T cells took place after 10 days of culture. Measured with immunoSEQ multiplex PCR; TCRdb has only the in-frame clones, and not every one. Counted here are 50,000 to 60,000 clones, about 83% occurring once; the ten biggest clones make up 3%. This specimen was CD4+ T cells from PBMCs cultured without peptide, taken before COVID-19 vaccination. These receptors were collected from a human donor who received a COVID-19 vaccine.

J is TRBJ2-3 and V is TRBV30; D is tentatively TRBD1 or TRBD2 (5 bases each). The V gene lost 2 bases and the J gene lost 0 bases, with 6 bases spanning the gap. This CDR3 region has 13 residues. Germline CDR1 GTSNPN, CDR2 SVGIG (reference sequence). The chain's CDR3 is CAWSRDSTDTQYF. CDR3 in DNA: TGTGCCTGGAGTCGGGACAGCACAGATACGCAGTATTTT.

V gene TRBV25-1 combines with J gene TRBJ2-5; TRBD2 matches at 8 bases. The CDR3 has 14 residues. After removal of 3 bases from V and 7 bases from J, the junction contained 7 bases not matched to a gene. Germline V lookup: CDR1 MGHDK, CDR2 SYGVNS. CDR3: CASSEAGGRGTQYF. For the CDR3, the DNA is TGTGCCAGCAGTGAGGCGGGGGGCCGGGGGACCCAGTACTTC.

This chain links TRBV28 with TRBJ1-4; 8 bases agree with TRBD1. V trimming: 6 bases; J trimming: 0 bases; junction bases outside the gene matches: 6. The CDR3 loop spans 16 amino acids. The germline gives CDR1 MDHEN, CDR2 SYDVKM. CDR3 protein: CASSPQGGATNEKLFF. DNA of the CDR3: TGTGCCAGCAGCCCACAGGGGGGTGCAACTAATGAAAAACTGTTTTTT.

The chain recombines TRBV6-2 or TRBV6-3 with TRBJ1-6; D is unresolved. Trimming shortened V by 2 bases and J by 0 bases, and 11 bases separated the two germline ends. In germline, CDR1 is MNHEY, CDR2 SVGEGT. This CDR3 comprises 17 residues. CDR3 amino acids: CASSYPPGSSYNSPLHF. DNA of the CDR3: TGTGCCAGCAGTTACCCGCCAGGCAGCTCCTATAATTCACCCCTCCACTTT.

The rearrangement joins TRBV5-4 to TRBJ2-5; D is unresolved. Trimming took 1 base from V and 3 from J, leaving 10 bases between them. Germline V lookup: CDR1 SGHNT, CDR2 YYREEE (reference sequence). CDR3 length: 14 residues. CDR3 loop: CASSLYNREETQYF. The CDR3 nucleotides read TGTGCCAGCAGCTTGTATAACAGAGAAGAGACCCAGTACTTC.

This clone was picked up one time. The V and J genes are TRBV5-1 and TRBJ2-3, with 10 bases fitting TRBD2. This CDR3 comprises 15 residues. Germline-derived CDR1 and CDR2 are SGHRS and YFSETQ. V trimming: 1 base; J trimming: 4 bases; junction bases outside the gene matches: 3. The CDR3 DNA is TGCGCCAGCAGCTTGACTAGCGGGGTCGCAGATACGCAGTATTTT. The encoded protein is CASSLTSGVADTQYF. Using reference TRBV5-1 and TRBJ2-3 for the parts outside the CDR3, the full variable domain is KAGVTQTPRYLIKTRGQQVTLSCSPISGHRSVSWYQQTPGQGLQFLFEYFSETQRNKGNFPGRFSGRQFSNSRSEMNVSTLELGDSALYLCASSLTSGVADTQYFGPGTRLTVL.

The rearrangement links TRBV6-5 to TRBJ1-5, with D uncertain. The CDR3 contains 15 residues. Germline-derived CDR1 and CDR2 are MNHEY and SVGAGI. V dropped 6 bases and J dropped 2 bases, with 14 bases sitting between them. Here the CDR3 DNA reads TGTGCCAGCAGGGCCGATCGTTGGGGCAATCAGCCCCAGCATTTT. As protein: CASRADRWGNQPQHF.

This clone has a handful of counts. V is TRBV21-1 and J is TRBJ1-1. TRBV21-1 is given as a pseudogene. This CDR3 comprises 13 residues. CDR3 in DNA: TGTGCCAGCAGCACGGACGGGAACACTGAAGCTTTCTTT. This gives the protein CASSTDGNTEAFF.

The CDR3 is CASSQTSGGPETQYF. CDR3 in DNA: TGTGCCAGCAGCCAAACTTCGGGGGGCCCAGAGACCCAGTACTTC. The chain carries TRBV14 and TRBJ2-5; TRBD2 is a possible D gene (7 bases). Trimming stripped 2 bases from V and 4 bases from J, with 14 bases between. Germline V lookup: CDR1 SGHDN, CDR2 FVKESK. This CDR3 is built from 15 residues.